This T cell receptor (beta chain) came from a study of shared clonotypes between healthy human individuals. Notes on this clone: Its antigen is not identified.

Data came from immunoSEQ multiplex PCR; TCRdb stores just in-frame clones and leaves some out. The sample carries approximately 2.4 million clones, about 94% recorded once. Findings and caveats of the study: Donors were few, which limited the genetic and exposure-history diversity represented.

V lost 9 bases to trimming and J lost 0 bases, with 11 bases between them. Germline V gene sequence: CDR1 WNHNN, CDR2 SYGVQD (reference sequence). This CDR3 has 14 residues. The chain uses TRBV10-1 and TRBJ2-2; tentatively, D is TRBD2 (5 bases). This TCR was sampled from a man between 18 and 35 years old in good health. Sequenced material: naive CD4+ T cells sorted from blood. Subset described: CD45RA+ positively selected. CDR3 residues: CASNGGPNTGELFF. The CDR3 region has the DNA TGCGCCAGTAACGGCGGGCCGAACACCGGGGAGCTGTTTTTT.